Listed below are T cell receptor beta chains from one sample, sequenced in a study of T-cell memory formation after mild COVID-19. TCRdb recomputed calls from the 5' RACE reads with MiXCR, one row per CDR3 protein. The table has about 360,000 distinct CDR3 sequences, over 13% seen once. Sequencing was carried out using PBMCs or a T cell subset sorted from them (not recorded which). Receptors originate from a man between 18 and 29 years old who had mild COVID-19 (a few samples of this study predate the infection). Cell type and time point are not known. Both conserved end residues are part of each CDR3. Each record gives: clone size, D gene, V gene, J gene, CDR3 DNA, CDR3 protein. D genes are given only for firm matches. The size entry is marked missing in some rows and otherwise reads once, few, many or a size class.

-	-	TRBV7-9	TRBJ1-2	TGTGCCAGCAGCTTACAGGGTGTCTATGGCTACACCTTC	CASSLQGVYGYTF
-	-	TRBV24-1	TRBJ1-2	TGTGCCACCAGTGATACAAACTATGGCTACACCTTC	CATSDTNYGYTF
-	-	TRBV6-5	TRBJ2-2	TGTGCCAGCAGTTACGGGGGGCACACCGGGGAGCTGTTTTTT	CASSYGGHTGELFF
few	TRBD1	TRBV7-2	TRBJ2-4	TGTGCCAGCAGCAAGGGACAGGGGAGGGCCAAAAACATTCAGTACTTC	CASSKGQGRAKNIQYF
-	TRBD1	TRBV2	TRBJ2-2	TGTGCCAGCGCACGGGACAGCTTCGGGGAGCTGTTTTTT	CASARDSFGELFF
-	-	TRBV25-1	TRBJ2-1	TGTGCCAGCAGTGAACGGGGGCGCAAATACAATGAGCAGTTCTTC	CASSERGRKYNEQFF
few	-	TRBV6-5	TRBJ1-5	TGTGCCAGCAGTCCCAGCGGAAAGAATCAGCCCCAGCATTTT	CASSPSGKNQPQHF
many	TRBD1	TRBV4-1	TRBJ2-5	TGCGCCAGCAGCCGGGACAGGGAGATGGAGACCCAGTACTTC	CASSRDREMETQYF
few	-	TRBV7-7	TRBJ2-3	TGTGCCAGCAGCGCCTCATCTAGCACAGATACGCAGTATTTT	CASSASSSTDTQYF
few	-	TRBV6-2/TRBV6-3	TRBJ2-1	TGTGCCAGCAGTTACTCAGTGGGTGAGCAGTTCTTC	CASSYSVGEQFF
few	-	TRBV6-6	TRBJ2-2	TGTGCCAGCAGTGTACGGCACGGGACCGGGGAGCTGTTTTTT	CASSVRHGTGELFF
many	-	TRBV5-1	TRBJ2-1	TGCGCCAGCAGGGGTGGGGATGAGCAGTTCTTC	CASRGGDEQFF
many	TRBD1	TRBV2	TRBJ1-1	TGTGCCAGCACGTGGACAGGGATCACTGAAGCTTTCTTT	CASTWTGITEAFF
-	-	TRBV7-2	TRBJ2-2	TGTGCCAGCAGCTTAGTCATAGCGGACCCCGGGGAGCTGTTTTTT	CASSLVIADPGELFF
few	-	TRBV6-5	TRBJ1-1	TGTGCCAGCAGCCCCGGGGGCGTTGGAGCTTTCTTT	CASSPGGVGAFF
-	-	TRBV5-1	TRBJ2-5	TGCGCCAGCAGCTTGGTTCCGCGGGGCGGCGGCGGGGCCATCGGGGAGACCCAGTACTTC	CASSLVPRGGGGAIGETQYF
few	TRBD2	TRBV5-1	TRBJ2-3	TGCGCCACCTCTTTATCTGCTAGCGGGGGGGCCCAAGATACGCAGTATTTT	CATSLSASGGAQDTQYF
few	TRBD1	TRBV5-1	TRBJ1-5	TGCGCCAGCAGCCCGGACGCGGGACAGGGGTACCAGCCCCAGCATTTT	CASSPDAGQGYQPQHF
-	-	TRBV6-5	TRBJ1-2	TGTGCCAGCAAGCGGGGGGCTGTCGGTGGCTACACCTTC	CASKRGAVGGYTF
few	-	TRBV20-1	TRBJ1-1	TGCAGTGCTAGACTGGTGGCTTACCCTGAAGCTTTCTTT	CSARLVAYPEAFF
-	-	TRBV7-2	TRBJ1-6	TGTGCCAGCAGCGTCCGCGACAGAGGAAGGGCACCCCTCCACTTT	CASSVRDRGRAPLHF
-	-	TRBV20-1	TRBJ1-2	TGCAGTGTAAGGACCCCGGGCTATGGCTACACCTTC	CSVRTPGYGYTF
many	-	TRBV5-1	TRBJ2-5	TGCGCCAGCAGCTTACAGCCCCAAGAGACCCAGTACTTC	CASSLQPQETQYF
-	TRBD2	TRBV5-1	TRBJ2-1	TGCGCCAGCAGCTTAGCGGGGGGACAAGACAATGAGCAGTTCTTC	CASSLAGGQDNEQFF
-	TRBD2	TRBV24-1	TRBJ2-2	TGTGCCACCAGTGATTCCGGGACTAGTACGACCGGGGAGCTGTTTTTT	CATSDSGTSTTGELFF
-	-	TRBV29-1	TRBJ2-1	TGCAGCGTTGCCCGGACGATATACAATGAGCAGTTCTTC	CSVARTIYNEQFF
few	TRBD2	TRBV7-9	TRBJ2-1	TGTGCCAGCAGCGCCCGGCTAGCGGGTCTGAATGAGCAGTTCTTC	CASSARLAGLNEQFF
few	-	TRBV28	TRBJ1-2	TGTGCCAGCTCCTCGTGGGGGACTAACTATGGCTACACCTTC	CASSSWGTNYGYTF
few	TRBD1	TRBV3-1	TRBJ2-1	TGTGCCAGCAGCCGCTTCCCCGGACAGGGTACTGAGCAGTTCTTC	CASSRFPGQGTEQFF
many	-	TRBV12-3/TRBV12-4	TRBJ2-5	TGTGCCAGCAGTTCGACCGGAGAGACCCAGTACTTC	CASSSTGETQYF
-	-	TRBV3-1	TRBJ1-2	TGTGCCAGCGGACGACGAACCGGAAAGAGGAACTATGGCTACACCTTC	CASGRRTGKRNYGYTF
few	TRBD2	TRBV14	TRBJ2-2	TGTGCCAGCAGGACTAGCGGTATCCCCGGGGAGCTGTTTTTT	CASRTSGIPGELFF
few	-	TRBV7-9	TRBJ2-7	TGTGCCAGCAAGACGGGGGACGGGAGCTCCTACGAGCAGTACTTC	CASKTGDGSSYEQYF
-	-	TRBV7-9	TRBJ1-5	TGTGCCAGCAGCAAGAGTCGCTCGGGCGAGGATCAGCCCCAGCATTTT	CASSKSRSGEDQPQHF
many	-	TRBV27	TRBJ2-5	TGTGCCAGCAGCCCCGGAAAACAGACCCAGTACTTC	CASSPGKQTQYF
-	-	TRBV24-1	TRBJ1-1	TGTGCCACCGACTTGCCTACTGAGAACACTGAAGCTTTCTTT	CATDLPTENTEAFF
few	-	TRBV6-2/TRBV6-3	TRBJ2-5	TGTGCCAGCAGACCGGAACTCCGGGAGACCCAGTACTTC	CASRPELRETQYF
few	-	TRBV6-5	TRBJ1-2	TGTGCCAGCAGTTACCGGACCCGATATGGCTACACCTTC	CASSYRTRYGYTF
few	-	TRBV4-3	TRBJ2-7	TGCGCCAGCAGCCAAGATTGGTCAGGGGCCTACGAGCAGTACTTC	CASSQDWSGAYEQYF
-	TRBD1	TRBV9	TRBJ1-1	TGTGCCAGCAGCGTAGGTGTGACAGGGGGCTCCGAAGCTTTCTTT	CASSVGVTGGSEAFF
few	-	TRBV12-3/TRBV12-4	TRBJ1-3	TGTGCCAGCAGTGACCGTAGCTCTGGAAACACCATATATTTT	CASSDRSSGNTIYF
few	-	TRBV20-1	TRBJ2-5	TGCAGTGAAGGGGGACTCGCTCAAGAGACCCAGTACTTC	CSEGGLAQETQYF
few	-	TRBV6-2/TRBV6-3	TRBJ2-3	TGTGCCAGCAGGTTGGTTGGGCGGGATACGCAGTATTTT	CASRLVGRDTQYF
-	-	TRBV7-2	TRBJ2-5	TGTGCCAGCAGCCCCAGAAGGCTAGCGACACAAGAGACCCAGTACTTC	CASSPRRLATQETQYF
-	-	TRBV6-1	TRBJ2-5	TGTGCCAGCAGCTTCCACTTCTGGGCGAACTTC	CASSFHFWANF
-	-	TRBV7-9	TRBJ1-1	TGTGCCAGCAGCCAGAGAGACGGCCCCTCTGACACTGAAGCTTTCTTT	CASSQRDGPSDTEAFF
few	-	TRBV19	TRBJ2-5	TGTGCCAGTAGCCAATTCAGGGTTTCCCAAGAGACCCAGTACTTC	CASSQFRVSQETQYF
-	-	TRBV7-2	TRBJ2-3	TGTGCCAGCAGCTCCGCACGGACTAGCACAGATACGCAGTATTTT	CASSSARTSTDTQYF